This T cell receptor (beta chain) is from a study of Tregs in tolerant kidney transplant recipients. Study-level results: Biological reproducibility was not directly addressed, but technical replication error appeared minimal. Activated donor B cell expansion appeared to reveal the most relevant donor-specific TCRbeta repertoire. Few patients were studied, so findings need validation in larger groups.

Note on this clone: Its antigen is not known.

Germline-derived CDR1 and CDR2 are KGHSH and LQKENI. The CDR3 has 18 amino acids. V lost 2 bases, J lost 8 bases, and 27 bases lay in between. This table comes from immunoSEQ multiplex PCR, and its TCRdb copy is limited to in-frame clones, with some not included. This sample has some 88,000 clones, with roughly 92% found just once. Unstimulated Tregs (CD4+CD25+CD127-) and CD4+CD25- non-Tregs were sorted from PBMCs. Sequenced sample: CD8+ T cells from blood. This receptor was identified in a human donor in good health. The chain links TRBV18 to TRBJ1-2; D remains unclear. The CDR3 region has the DNA TGTGCCAGCTCACCAAGGAGCAGGCAGTCTTCCCTGCTGCCCGGCTACACCTTC. It is translated as CASSPRSRQSSLLPGYTF.